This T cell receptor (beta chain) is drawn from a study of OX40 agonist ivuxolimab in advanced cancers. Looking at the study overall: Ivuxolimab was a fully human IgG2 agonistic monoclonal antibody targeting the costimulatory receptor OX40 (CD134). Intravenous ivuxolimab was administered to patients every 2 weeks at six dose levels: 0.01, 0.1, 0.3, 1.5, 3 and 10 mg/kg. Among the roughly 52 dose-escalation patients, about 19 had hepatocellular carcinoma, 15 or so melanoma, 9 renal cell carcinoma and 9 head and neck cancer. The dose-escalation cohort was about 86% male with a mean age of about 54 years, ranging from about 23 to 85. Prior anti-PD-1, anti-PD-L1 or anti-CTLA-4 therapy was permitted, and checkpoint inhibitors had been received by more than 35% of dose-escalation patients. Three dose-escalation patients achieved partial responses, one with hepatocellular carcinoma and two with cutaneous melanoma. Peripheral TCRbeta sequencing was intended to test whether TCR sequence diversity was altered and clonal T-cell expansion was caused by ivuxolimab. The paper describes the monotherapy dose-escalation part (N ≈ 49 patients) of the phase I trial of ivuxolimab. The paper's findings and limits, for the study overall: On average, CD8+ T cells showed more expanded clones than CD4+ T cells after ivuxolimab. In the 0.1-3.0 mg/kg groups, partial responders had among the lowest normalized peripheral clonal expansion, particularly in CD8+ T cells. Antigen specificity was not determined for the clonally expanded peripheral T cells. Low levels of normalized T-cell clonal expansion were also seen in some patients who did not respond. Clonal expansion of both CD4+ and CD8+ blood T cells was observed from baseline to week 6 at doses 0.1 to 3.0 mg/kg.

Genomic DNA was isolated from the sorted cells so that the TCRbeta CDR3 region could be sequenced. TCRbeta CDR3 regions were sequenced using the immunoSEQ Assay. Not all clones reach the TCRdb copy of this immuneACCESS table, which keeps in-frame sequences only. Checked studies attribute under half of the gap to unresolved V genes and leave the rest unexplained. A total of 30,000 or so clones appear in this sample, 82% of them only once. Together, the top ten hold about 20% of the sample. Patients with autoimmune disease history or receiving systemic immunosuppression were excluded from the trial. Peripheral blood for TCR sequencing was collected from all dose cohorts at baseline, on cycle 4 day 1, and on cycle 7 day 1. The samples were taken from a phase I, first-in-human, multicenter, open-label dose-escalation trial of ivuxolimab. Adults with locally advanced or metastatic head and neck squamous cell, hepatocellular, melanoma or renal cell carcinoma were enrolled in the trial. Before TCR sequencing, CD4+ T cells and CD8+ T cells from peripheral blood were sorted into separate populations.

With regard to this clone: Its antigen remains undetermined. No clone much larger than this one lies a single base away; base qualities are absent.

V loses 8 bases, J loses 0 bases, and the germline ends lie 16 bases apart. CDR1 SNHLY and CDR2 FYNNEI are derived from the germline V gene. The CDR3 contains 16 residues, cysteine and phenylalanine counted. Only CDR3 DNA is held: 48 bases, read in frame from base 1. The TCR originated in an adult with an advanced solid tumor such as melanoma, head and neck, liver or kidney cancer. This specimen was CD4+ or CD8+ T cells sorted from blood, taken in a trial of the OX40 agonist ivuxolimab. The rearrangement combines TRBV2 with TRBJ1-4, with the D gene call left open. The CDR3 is CASFAEGGATNEKLFF. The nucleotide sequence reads TGTGCCAGCTTCGCGGAGGGAGGAGCAACTAATGAAAAACTGTTTTTT.